These 21 T cell receptor beta chains share one sample of origin, sequenced in a study of T cell responses to AZD1222 COVID-19 vaccine. Repertoires were generated with immunoSEQ multiplex PCR, while TCRdb's copy carries only in-frame clones and drops some. The sample holds tens of thousands of clones; roughly 80% are singletons and the top ten take roughly 21%. The sample here was peripheral blood, taken on day 0 of AZD1222 vaccination. These receptors came from an adult in good health.

This chain joins TRBV2 and TRBJ2-3, with D unresolved. Germline V gene data show CDR1 as SNHLY and CDR2 as FYNNEI. The V and J ends lost 6 bases and 3 bases respectively, with 13 bases between them. The CDR3 has 14 residues. Here the CDR3 reads CASSLGLGTDTQYF. The CDR3 bases are TGTGCCAGCAGCCTCGGATTGGGGACAGATACGCAGTATTTT. Looking up the rest from reference TRBV2 and TRBJ2-3 gives the full variable domain: EPEVTQTPSHQVTQMGQEVILRCVPISNHLYFYWYRQILGQKVEFLVSFYNNEISEKSEIFDDQFSVERPDGSNFTLKIRSTKLEDSAMYFCASSLGLGTDTQYFGPGTRLTVL.

In this sample, this clone turned up once. The V call is TRBV30, the J call TRBJ2-2; 9 bases agree with TRBD1. CDR1 is GTSNPN and CDR2 is SVGIG in the germline V gene (reference sequence). The CDR3 is made up of 16 amino acids. The J segment lost 3 bases and the V segment lost 5 bases, leaving 10 bases of the junction unmatched. The CDR3 region is CAWGYPDRGDTGELFF. As DNA, the CDR3 is TGTGCCTGGGGATACCCGGACAGGGGAGACACCGGGGAGCTGTTTTTT.

The sample holds one count of this clone. V is TRBV5-1 and J is TRBJ1-4; 7 bases fit TRBD1. This CDR3 is built from 15 residues. V shed 7 bases and J 3 bases; nucleotides not matched to a gene: 9. CDR1 is SGHRS and CDR2 is YFSETQ in the germline V gene. CDR3 loop: CASCQGGLANEKLFF. DNA for the CDR3: TGCGCCAGCTGCCAGGGGGGGCTGGCTAATGAAAAACTGTTTTTT.

This clone occurred a few times. The chain carries TRBV7-9 and TRBJ2-5; possibly TRBD2 for D (6 bases). V lost 5 bases and J 2 bases, leaving 12 bases between the germline ends. Per the germline V gene, CDR1 is SEHNR and CDR2 is FQNEAQ (reference sequence). CDR3 length: 14 amino acids. The CDR3 region is CASSTAREQETQYF. CDR3 DNA: TGTGCCAGCAGCACAGCCCGGGAGCAAGAGACCCAGTACTTC.

The rearrangement uses TRBV9 and TRBJ2-3, with 13 bases identical to TRBD2. V lost 2 bases, J lost 2 bases, and 5 bases stayed unmatched. The CDR3 length is 17 residues. Germline CDR1 reads SGDLS; CDR2 reads YYNGEE. The CDR3 nucleotides are TGTGCCAGCAGCGTCCTAGGGACTAGCGGGGCCACAGATACGCAGTATTTT. This sequence encodes CASSVLGTSGATDTQYF.

The rearrangement joins TRBV19 to TRBJ2-7; 9 nucleotides match TRBD2. The CDR3 runs 15 residues. The germline gives CDR1 LNHDA, CDR2 SQIVND (reference sequence). The J segment lost 3 bases and the V segment lost 6 bases, leaving 9 bases of the junction unmatched. For the CDR3, the DNA is TGTGCCAGTAGCCAAACTAGCGGGCGGCTCTACGAGCAGTACTTC. This translates into CASSQTSGRLYEQYF.

The gene calls are TRBV5-4 and TRBJ1-1; D gene uncertain. The germline V gene encodes CDR1 SGHNT and CDR2 YYREEE (reference sequence). Trimming pared 7 bases from V and 1 base from J, leaving 17 bases between. The CDR3 sequence is 15 residues long. The CDR3 coding sequence is TGTGCCAGCCGCTCTTTGGGAATAGGGAACACTGAAGCTTTCTTT. Translating it yields CASRSLGIGNTEAFF. The whole variable domain, filled in from reference TRBV5-4 and TRBJ1-1, reads ETGVTQSPTHLIKTRGQQVTLRCSSQSGHNTVSWYQQALGQGPQFIFQYYREEENGRGNFPPRFSGLQFPNYSSELNVNALELDDSALYLCASRSLGIGNTEAFFGQGTRLTVV.

V usage is TRBV6-5 and J usage is TRBJ1-2, with a tentative D call TRBD1 (5 bases). This CDR3 comprises 14 residues. Germline CDR1 is MNHEY and CDR2 is SVGAGI. V was pared by 6 bases and J by 4 bases, with 15 bases between. The CDR3 DNA reads TGTGCCAGCAGCCGCGACGGTGGGGGCTATGGCTACACCTTC. The encoded protein is CASSRDGGGYGYTF.

The chain recombines TRBV24-1 with TRBJ1-2, with 7 bases fitting TRBD1. The V gene end was trimmed by 4 bases and the J gene end by 8 bases; junction bases not matched to a gene: 9. The CDR3 loop spans 14 amino acids. Per germline, CDR1 KGHDR and CDR2 SFDVKD. CDR3 loop: CATSDETGVVGYTF. The CDR3 nucleotides are TGTGCCACCAGTGACGAAACAGGGGTAGTGGGCTACACCTTC.

The gene calls are TRBV4-1 and TRBJ1-2; D is unresolved. V was shortened by 1 base and J by 0 bases, with 15 bases between the two germline ends. There are 17 residues in the CDR3. The germline gives CDR1 MGHRA, CDR2 YSYEKL. The DNA of the CDR3 is TGCGCCAGCAGCCAAGTCGTCAGGCGGAGACCTAACTATGGCTACACCTTC. The encoded protein is CASSQVVRRRPNYGYTF.

The chain employs TRBV27 and TRBJ2-2; tentatively, D is TRBD2 (5 bases). Germline CDR1 is MNHEY and CDR2 is SMNVEV (reference sequence). Trimming removed 6 bases from V and 3 bases from J, with 11 bases in between. The CDR3 is 14 amino acids. The CDR3 is CASSLDLYTGELFF. The CDR3 region has the DNA TGTGCCAGCAGCTTGGACTTATACACCGGGGAGCTGTTTTTT.

The chain recombines TRBV12-3 or TRBV12-4 with TRBJ2-1; no definite D call. The length of the CDR3 is 12 residues. The V end was cut by 1 base, the J end by 12 bases, with 10 bases between. CDR3 nucleotide sequence: TGTGCCAGCAGTTTAGGGCAGTTTGGGCAGTTCTTC. Amino acid sequence: CASSLGQFGQFF.

The V gene is TRBV23-1, the J gene TRBJ2-5, with D possibly being TRBD2 (6 bases). TRBV23-1 is known as an ORF, though its function is uncertain. Deletions cut 8 bases from V and 5 bases from J, with 21 bases between. CDR3 length: 15 amino acids. CDR3 coding DNA: TGCGCCAGCGAAGGAACGCGGCGGGACGGGGAGACCCAGTACTTC. This translates into CASEGTRRDGETQYF.

This clone is a singleton in its sample. As DNA, the CDR3 is TGTGCCAGCAGTTATGGGGGGGGACTATTCTCCTACGAGCAGTACTTC. Its protein product is CASSYGGGLFSYEQYF. This chain connects TRBV6-2 or TRBV6-3 to TRBJ2-7, with 7 bases lining up with TRBD2. This CDR3 comprises 16 residues. In germline, CDR1 is MNHEY, CDR2 SVGEGT. The junction had 8 bases not matched to a gene; V was cut back by 3 bases and J by 0 bases.

This CDR3 reads CASGTQDRNNSPLHF. CDR3 coding DNA: TGTGCCAGCGGAACGCAGGACAGGAATAATTCACCCCTCCACTTT. This chain uses TRBV18 with TRBJ1-6; 7 nucleotides line up with TRBD1. The CDR3 contains 15 residues. V lost 8 bases and J lost 5; bases outside the gene matches: 9. Germline assignment: CDR1 KGHSH and CDR2 LQKENI.

The chain joins TRBV5-4 to TRBJ2-5; maybe TRBD1 (6 bases). The length of the CDR3 is 17 residues. The germline gives CDR1 SGHNT, CDR2 YYREEE (reference sequence). The V end lost 0 bases, the J end lost 1 base, and 16 bases lay between the germline ends. Here the CDR3 DNA reads TGTGCCAGCAGCTTGGACGACTCTTCGGACAGCCAAGAGACCCAGTACTTC. It specifies CASSLDDSSDSQETQYF.

This clone was seen once. This chain connects TRBV4-3 to TRBJ2-1; unclear D gene. Trimming pared 0 bases from V and 5 bases from J, leaving 5 bases between. The germline V gene encodes CDR1 LGHNA and CDR2 YSLEER. The CDR3 has 13 residues. The CDR3 protein is CASSQEWHNEQFF. CDR3 sequence (DNA): TGCGCCAGCAGCCAAGAATGGCACAATGAGCAGTTCTTC.

The chain is built from TRBV6-5 and TRBJ1-2; D ambiguous. The CDR3 is 13 residues long. V was trimmed by 2 bases and J by 4 bases, leaving 8 bases between them. Germline-derived CDR1 and CDR2 are MNHEY and SVGAGI. The CDR3, as DNA: TGTGCCAGCAGTTACGCGGGGAGCTATGGCTACACCTTC. It specifies CASSYAGSYGYTF.

The chain couples TRBV6-4 to TRBJ2-1; TRBD2 is a possible D gene (5 bases). In germline, CDR1 is MRHNA, CDR2 SNTAGT. The CDR3 totals 15 residues. V was pared by 6 bases and J by 6 bases, with 18 bases between. The DNA of the CDR3 is TGTGCCAGCAGGAGGGCTAACGCAGTCCCCAATGAGCAGTTCTTC. Its translation is CASRRANAVPNEQFF.

Only one count was recorded for this clone. The chain employs TRBV5-1 and TRBJ2-1, with TRBD2 identical over 7 bases. The germline V gene has CDR1 SGHRS and CDR2 YFSETQ. The CDR3 runs 16 residues. Trimming removed 0 bases from V and 2 bases from J; junction bases left unmatched: 5. The CDR3 loop is CASSLGEGRPYNEQFF. The CDR3 region has the DNA TGCGCCAGCAGCTTGGGGGAGGGCCGGCCCTACAATGAGCAGTTCTTC.

The J gene is TRBJ1-1, the V gene TRBV10-3; TRBD1 matches at 8 bases. The CDR3 length is 13 residues. The trim removed 11 bases at V and 3 bases at J, leaving 8 bases unmatched. Germline-derived CDR1 and CDR2 are ENHRY and SYGVKD. This CDR3 is CAGRGRVDTEAFF. DNA of the CDR3: TGTGCCGGCAGGGGGCGGGTTGACACTGAAGCTTTCTTT.